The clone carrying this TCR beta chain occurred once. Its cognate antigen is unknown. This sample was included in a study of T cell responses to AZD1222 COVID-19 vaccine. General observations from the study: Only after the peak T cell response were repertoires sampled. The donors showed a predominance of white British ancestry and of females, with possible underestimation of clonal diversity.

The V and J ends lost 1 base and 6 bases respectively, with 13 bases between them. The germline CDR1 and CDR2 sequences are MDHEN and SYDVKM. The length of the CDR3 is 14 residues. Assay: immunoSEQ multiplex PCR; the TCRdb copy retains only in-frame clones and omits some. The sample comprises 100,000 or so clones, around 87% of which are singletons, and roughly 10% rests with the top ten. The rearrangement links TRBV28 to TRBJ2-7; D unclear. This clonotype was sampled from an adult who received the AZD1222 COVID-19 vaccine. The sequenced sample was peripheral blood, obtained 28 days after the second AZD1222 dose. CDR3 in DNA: TGTGCCAGCAGTTTATTAGGGCCCGACGGCGAGCAGTACTTC. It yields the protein CASSLLGPDGEQYF.